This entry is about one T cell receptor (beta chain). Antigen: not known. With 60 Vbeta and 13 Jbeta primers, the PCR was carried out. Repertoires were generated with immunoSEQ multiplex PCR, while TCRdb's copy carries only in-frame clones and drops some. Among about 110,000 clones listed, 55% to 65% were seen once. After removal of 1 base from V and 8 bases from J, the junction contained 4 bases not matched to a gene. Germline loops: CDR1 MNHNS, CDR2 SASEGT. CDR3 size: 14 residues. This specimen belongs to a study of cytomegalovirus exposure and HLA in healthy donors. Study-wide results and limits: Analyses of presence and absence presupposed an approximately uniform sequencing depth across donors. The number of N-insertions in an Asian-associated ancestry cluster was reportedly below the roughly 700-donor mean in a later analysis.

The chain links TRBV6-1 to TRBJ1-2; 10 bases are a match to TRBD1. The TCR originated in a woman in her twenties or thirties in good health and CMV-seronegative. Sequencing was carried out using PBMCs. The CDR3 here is CASSEEGTGEGYTF. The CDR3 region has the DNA TGTGCCAGCAGTGAAGAGGGGACAGGGGAAGGCTACACCTTC.